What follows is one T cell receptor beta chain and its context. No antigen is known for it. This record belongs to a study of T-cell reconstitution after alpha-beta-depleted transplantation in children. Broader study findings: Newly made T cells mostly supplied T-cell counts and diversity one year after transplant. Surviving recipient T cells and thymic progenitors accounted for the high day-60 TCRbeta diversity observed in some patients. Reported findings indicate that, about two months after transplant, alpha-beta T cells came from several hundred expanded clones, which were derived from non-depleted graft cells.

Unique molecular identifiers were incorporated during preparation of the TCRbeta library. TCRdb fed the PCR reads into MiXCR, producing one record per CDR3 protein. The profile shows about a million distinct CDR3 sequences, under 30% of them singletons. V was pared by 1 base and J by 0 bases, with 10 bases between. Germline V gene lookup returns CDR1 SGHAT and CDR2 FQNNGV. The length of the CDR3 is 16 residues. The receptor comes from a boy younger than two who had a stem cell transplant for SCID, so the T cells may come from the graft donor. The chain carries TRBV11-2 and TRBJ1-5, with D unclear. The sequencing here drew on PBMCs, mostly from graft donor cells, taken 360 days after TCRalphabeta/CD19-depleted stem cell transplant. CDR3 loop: CASSLGSGLSNQPQHF. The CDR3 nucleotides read TGTGCCAGCAGCTTAGGTTCAGGTCTTAGCAATCAGCCCCAGCATTTT.